Listed here are 3 T cell receptor beta chains from one sample, sequenced in a study of spatial heterogeneity in lung cancer. TCRdb reanalysed the 5' RACE reads using MiXCR and keeps one entry per CDR3 protein. This table holds under 7,000 distinct CDR3 sequences, 12% found once. Documented time point: sample taken at primary tumor resection. Sequences were derived from lung tissue, sampled at surgery. These receptors were obtained from a human donor with early-stage non-small cell lung cancer.

This clonotype was counted many times. This beta chain came through as a stray read in a library set up for alpha chains, and its size says little. This chain links TRBV6-5 with TRBJ2-5; 15 bases map to TRBD2. Germline-derived CDR1 and CDR2 are MNHEY and SVGAGI. The CDR3 has 18 amino acids. V dropped 0 bases and J dropped 5; count of bases not matched to a gene: 7. The CDR3 reads CASSYSRGLAGGDETQYF. The CDR3 bases are TGTGCCAGCAGTTACTCGAGGGGACTAGCGGGAGGTGATGAGACCCAGTACTTC.

The count of this clonotype is one. Because the library targeted alpha chains, this beta chain is an off-target read whose size means little. V is TRBV9 and J is TRBJ1-6; tentative D call: TRBD1 (6 bases). Per the germline V gene, CDR1 is SGDLS and CDR2 is YYNGEE. The CDR3 extends over 17 amino acids. V was cut by 4 bases and J by 0 bases, with 14 bases left in between. The CDR3 sequence is CASSLRGMSSYNSPLHF. The CDR3, as DNA: TGTGCCAGCAGCCTGAGGGGGATGAGCTCCTATAATTCACCCCTCCACTTT.

This clonotype was observed at least ten times. For a library built for alpha chains, this beta chain is a stray read; little rests on its size. V is TRBV2 and J is TRBJ2-3, with TRBD1 as a possible D gene (6 bases). V gave up 3 bases and J gave up 6 bases, with 16 bases separating them. The CDR3 consists of 15 residues. Germline V lookup: CDR1 SNHLY, CDR2 FYNNEI. The CDR3 nucleotides are TGTGCCAGCAGTGACCGGGACACTAACAAGGATACGCAGTATTTT. Translating gives CASSDRDTNKDTQYF.